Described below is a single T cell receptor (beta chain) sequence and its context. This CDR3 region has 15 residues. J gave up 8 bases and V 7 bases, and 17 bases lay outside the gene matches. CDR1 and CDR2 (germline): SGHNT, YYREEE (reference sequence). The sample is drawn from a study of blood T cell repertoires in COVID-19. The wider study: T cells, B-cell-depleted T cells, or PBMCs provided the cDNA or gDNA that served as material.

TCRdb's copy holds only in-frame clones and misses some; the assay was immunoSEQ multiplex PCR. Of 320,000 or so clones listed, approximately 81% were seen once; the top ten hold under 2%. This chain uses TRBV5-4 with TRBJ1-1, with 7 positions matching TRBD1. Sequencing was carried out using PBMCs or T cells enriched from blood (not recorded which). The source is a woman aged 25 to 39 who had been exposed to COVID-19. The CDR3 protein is CASGRRQGTGLEAFF. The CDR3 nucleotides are TGTGCCAGCGGCCGGAGACAGGGCACGGGTCTCGAAGCTTTCTTT.